Shown below are 23 T cell receptor beta chains from a single sample sequenced in a study of cytomegalovirus exposure and HLA in healthy donors. The study ran its PCR with 60 Vbeta and 13 Jbeta primers. Assay used: immunoSEQ multiplex PCR; TCRdb lists only in-frame clones, some missing. The table has 150,000 to 200,000 clones, about 72% seen once. Source material: PBMCs. These TCRs come from a man aged 60 to 69 in good health and CMV-seronegative.

V gene TRBV2 combines with J gene TRBJ2-1, with 8 bases that match TRBD1. The V gene end was trimmed by 6 bases and the J gene end by 7 bases; junction bases not matched to a gene: 5. Germline assignment: CDR1 SNHLY and CDR2 FYNNEI. The CDR3 consists of 13 residues. The CDR3 here is CASRWTGTNEQFF. The CDR3 DNA sequence: TGTGCCAGCAGATGGACAGGGACGAATGAGCAGTTCTTC.

The chain combines TRBV1 with TRBJ2-7; the D segment call TRBD2 is taken from the table without a DNA check. TRBV1 represents a pseudogene. The CDR3 sequence is 15 residues long. The CDR3 bases are TGCACCAGCAGCGTGAGCGGGAGGGCGGGCGACGAGCAGTACTTC. Translated, it gives CTSSVSGRAGDEQYF.

The rearrangement joins TRBV7-2 to TRBJ1-5; maybe TRBD1 (5 bases). Looked up from germline, CDR1 is SGHTA and CDR2 is FQGNSA. The CDR3 loop spans 14 amino acids. Trimming took off 6 bases at V and 0 bases at J, with 9 bases between the two ends. The DNA of the CDR3 is TGTGCCAGCAGTCGGGGGTATAGCAATCAGCCCCAGCATTTT. Encoded protein: CASSRGYSNQPQHF.

This clone was observed a single time. The gene calls are TRBV2 and TRBJ2-7, with 8 nucleotides matching TRBD2. The trim removed 7 bases at V and 0 bases at J, leaving 8 bases unmatched. Germline CDR1 reads SNHLY; CDR2 reads FYNNEI. This CDR3 region has 15 residues. The CDR3 DNA reads TGTGCCAGCAACCCAGAAGCGGGAGTCTCCTACGAGCAGTACTTC. Residues: CASNPEAGVSYEQYF.

J is TRBJ2-3 and V is TRBV9; D remains unclear. The ends were cut back, 4 bases at V and 5 bases at J, with 17 bases in the middle. Germline V CDR1 and CDR2: SGDLS, YYNGEE. The CDR3 totals 15 residues. The CDR3 here is CASSPAGAPLDTQYF. CDR3 nucleotide sequence: TGTGCCAGCAGCCCAGCTGGAGCACCTTTAGATACGCAGTATTTT.

The chain combines TRBV21-1 with TRBJ2-5; the D segment call TRBD1 is taken from the table without a DNA check. TRBV21-1 is labeled a pseudogene. The CDR3 is 17 amino acids. The CDR3 nucleotides are TGTGCCAGCAGCTACCCGAGACAGGGGCCGAGAGGTGAGACCCAGTACTTC. Translated: CASSYPRQGPRGETQYF.

In DNA, the CDR3 is TGTGCCAGCAGCCAAGAACGACATTCCTACGAGCAGTACTTC. Its translation: CASSQERHSYEQYF. The V and J genes are TRBV4-2 and TRBJ2-7; D ambiguous. Per germline, CDR1 LGHNA and CDR2 YNFKEQ. The V end was cut by 0 bases, the J end by 1 base, with 7 bases between. The CDR3 runs 14 residues.

The chain links TRBV7-2 to TRBJ2-5; the D gene is possibly TRBD2 (5 bases). The end of the DNA fits TRBJ2-7 better, so the J call may be wrong. Germline assignment: CDR1 SGHTA and CDR2 FQGNSA. This CDR3 comprises 13 residues. The CDR3 spells CASSPTLAYEQYF. The DNA for the CDR3 is TGTGCCAGCAGCCCCACACTAGCCTACGAGCAGTACTTC.

CDR3 loop: CASVQGSSTDTQYF. The CDR3 DNA reads as TGTGCCTCTGTGCAGGGGAGTAGTACAGATACGCAGTATTTT. The genes are TRBV30 and TRBJ2-3; TRBD1 might be the D (6 bases). Per germline, CDR1 GTSNPN and CDR2 SVGIG (reference sequence). The V and J ends lost 7 bases and 3 bases respectively, with 17 bases between them. CDR3 length equals 14 residues.

This rearrangement joins TRBV28 to TRBJ1-1; 10 positions agree with TRBD1. CDR3 length equals 15 residues. Germline loops: CDR1 MDHEN, CDR2 SYDVKM. V trimming: 6 bases; J trimming: 4 bases; junction bases outside the gene matches: 8. This chain's CDR3 is CASSYPWTGGTEAFF. As DNA, the CDR3 is TGTGCCAGCAGCTATCCCTGGACAGGGGGCACTGAAGCTTTCTTT.

This chain links TRBV5-1 with TRBJ2-3; TRBD1 aligns across 8 bases. J was trimmed by 5 bases and V by 4 bases; bases with no gene match: 9. Germline CDR1 and CDR2: SGHRS and YFSETQ. This CDR3 contains 15 residues. The CDR3 protein is CASSPGQGREDTQYF. The CDR3, as DNA: TGCGCCAGCAGCCCCGGACAGGGCCGGGAAGATACGCAGTATTTT.

The gene calls are TRBV28 and TRBJ1-2; 10 positions agree with TRBD1. The V gene's germline CDR1 is MDHEN and CDR2 SYDVKM. The CDR3 sequence is 16 residues long. V lost 5 bases and J lost 3; bases outside the gene matches: 9. The CDR3 region is CASSGDRGRADYGYTF. The CDR3 bases are TGTGCCAGCAGTGGCGACAGGGGGCGTGCGGACTATGGCTACACCTTC.

V gene TRBV30 combines with J gene TRBJ2-7; 9 nucleotides match TRBD1. Looked up from germline, CDR1 is GTSNPN and CDR2 is SVGIG (reference sequence). Losses at the gene ends were 5 bases for V and 1 base for J; bases not matched to a gene: 3. The CDR3 runs to 13 residues. CDR3 protein: CAWEDRGSYEQYF. The DNA of the CDR3 is TGTGCCTGGGAGGACAGGGGATCCTACGAGCAGTACTTC.

The chain employs TRBV19 and TRBJ2-2; D is possibly TRBD1 (5 bases). Trimming left V 3 bases short and J 6 bases short, with 14 bases between. Germline V gives CDR1 LNHDA, CDR2 SQIVND (reference sequence). The CDR3 consists of 15 residues. The CDR3 nucleotides read TGTGCCAGTAGTATTCGCCAGGGAAGCGCCGGGGAGCTGTTTTTT. Translating it yields CASSIRQGSAGELFF.

Only one count was recorded for this clone. The chain links TRBV5-1 to TRBJ2-2; the match to TRBD2 covers 7 bases. Germline loops: CDR1 SGHRS, CDR2 YFSETQ. The CDR3 consists of 14 residues. V dropped 4 bases and J dropped 6; count of bases not matched to a gene: 6. The CDR3 nucleotides are TGCGCCAGCAGCCCGACTAGCTCGTCCGGGGAGCTGTTTTTT. This gives the protein CASSPTSSSGELFF.

V and J are TRBV2 and TRBJ1-2, with D possibly being TRBD1 (5 bases). Trimming stripped 2 bases from V and 6 bases from J, with 7 bases between. The CDR3 runs to 12 residues. From germline, CDR1 is SNHLY and CDR2 FYNNEI. CDR3 DNA: TGTGCCAGCAGTGAAAGGGGTAATGGCTACACCTTC. Translation: CASSERGNGYTF.

V is TRBV10-3 and J is TRBJ2-5; 10 nucleotides agree with TRBD2. J lost 5 bases, V lost 2 bases, and 17 bases had no gene match. Germline V lookup: CDR1 ENHRY, CDR2 SYGVKD. The CDR3 has 19 amino acids. The CDR3 bases are TGTGCCATCAGTGAGGGACAGGGTCTAGCGGGAGAGCTAAGGGAGACCCAGTACTTC. Protein product: CAISEGQGLAGELRETQYF.

Comments on this clone: One end of the junction varies from germline; a read error may be responsible. V gene TRBV6-6 combines with J gene TRBJ2-7, with D perhaps TRBD2 (6 bases). The CDR3 contains 14 residues. CDR1 is MNHNY and CDR2 is SVGAGI in the germline V gene (reference sequence). CDR3 sequence: CASSYSGGTYGQYF. For the CDR3, the DNA is TGTGCCAGCAGTTACTCAGGCGGGACTTACGGGCAGTACTTC.

CDR3 loop: CASSLDGGVQSYNEQFF. The CDR3 DNA reads as TGTGCCAGCAGCTTGGATGGAGGGGTGCAATCCTACAATGAGCAGTTCTTC. V and J are TRBV11-2 and TRBJ2-1; D is perhaps TRBD2 (6 bases). Germline V lookup: CDR1 SGHAT, CDR2 FQNNGV. This CDR3 comprises 17 residues. V was clipped by 3 bases and J by 1 base, with 16 bases between them.

This clone was observed a few times. The chain is built from TRBV7-9 and TRBJ1-1, with a tentative D call TRBD1 (5 bases). This CDR3 comprises 12 residues. V dropped 1 base and J dropped 8 bases, with 8 bases sitting between them. Germline V gives CDR1 SEHNR, CDR2 FQNEAQ (reference sequence). The CDR3 DNA reads TGTGCCAGCAGCTTAGGGACAACAGAAGCTTTCTTT. Translating it yields CASSLGTTEAFF.

The gene calls are TRBV5-1 and TRBJ2-5, with 7 bases lining up with TRBD1. There are 15 residues in the CDR3. Germline values: CDR1 SGHRS, CDR2 YFSETQ. Germline trimming cut 2 bases from V and 4 bases from J; bases unmatched to any gene: 8. This chain's CDR3 is CASSLGAGGTETQYF. CDR3 DNA sequence: TGCGCCAGCAGCTTAGGGGCAGGGGGAACAGAGACCCAGTACTTC.

The chain uses TRBV6-5 and TRBJ1-5, with 7 bases identical to TRBD1. CDR1 is MNHEY and CDR2 is SVGAGI in the germline V gene. V trimming: 6 bases; J trimming: 6 bases; junction bases outside the gene matches: 5. This CDR3 comprises 13 residues. The CDR3 here is CASSQGGGQPQHF. In nucleotides, the CDR3 is TGTGCCAGCAGCCAGGGGGGAGGTCAGCCCCAGCATTTT.

V gene TRBV15 combines with J gene TRBJ2-5, with D uncertain. The CDR3 is 13 amino acids. The ends were cut back, 1 base at V and 2 bases at J, with 5 bases in the middle. The germline gives CDR1 LNHNV, CDR2 YYDKDF (reference sequence). The CDR3 DNA reads TGTGCCACCAGCAGAGGGCAGCAAGAGACCCAGTACTTC. Its translation is CATSRGQQETQYF.